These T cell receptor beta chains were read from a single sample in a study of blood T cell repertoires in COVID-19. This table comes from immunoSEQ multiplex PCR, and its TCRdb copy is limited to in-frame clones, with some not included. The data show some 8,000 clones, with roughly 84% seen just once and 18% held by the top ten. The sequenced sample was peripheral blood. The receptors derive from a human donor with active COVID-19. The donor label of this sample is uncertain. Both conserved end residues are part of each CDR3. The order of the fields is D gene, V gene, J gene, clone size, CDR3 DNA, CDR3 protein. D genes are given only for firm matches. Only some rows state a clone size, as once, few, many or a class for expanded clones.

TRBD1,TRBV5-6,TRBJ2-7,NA,TGTGCCAGCAGCTTTCGGGCGGGGACAGGAGGATACGAGCAGTACTTC,CASSFRAGTGGYEQYF
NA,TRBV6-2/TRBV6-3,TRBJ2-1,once,TGTGCCAGCAGTTACGGTCCCATTAGTGGTGAGCAGTTCTTC,CASSYGPISGEQFF
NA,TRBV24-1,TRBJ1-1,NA,TGTGCCACCAGTGCACAGGACACTGAAGCTTTCTTT,CATSAQDTEAFF
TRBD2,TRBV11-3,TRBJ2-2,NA,TGTGCCAGCAGCTTAGTCGGAGGGACTAGTGTTTTGGGGGAGCTGTTTTTT,CASSLVGGTSVLGELFF
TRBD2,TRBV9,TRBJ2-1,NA,TGTGCCAGCAGCGTATATGGGGGAGGGCCGTACAATGAGCAGTTCTTC,CASSVYGGGPYNEQFF
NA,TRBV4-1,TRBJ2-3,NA,TGCGCCAGCAGCCAAGTTTTGCGGGGCACAGATACGCAGTATTTT,CASSQVLRGTDTQYF
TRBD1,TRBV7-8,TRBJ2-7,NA,TGTGCCAGCAGCTTAGCCGACAGGGCGGTCTACGAGCAGTACTTC,CASSLADRAVYEQYF
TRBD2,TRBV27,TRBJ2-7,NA,TGTGCCAGCAGTTACGGGGGGGCCTCCTACGAGCAGTACTTC,CASSYGGASYEQYF
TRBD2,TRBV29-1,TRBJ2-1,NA,TGCAGCGTCGCCACTAGCGGGAGTAACAATGAGCAGTTCTTC,CSVATSGSNNEQFF
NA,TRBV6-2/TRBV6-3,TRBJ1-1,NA,TGTGCCAGCAGTTACGGGGGCCTGAACACTGAAGCTTTCTTT,CASSYGGLNTEAFF
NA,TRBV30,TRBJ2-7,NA,TGTGCCTGGACTAGGGGAGGTTACGAGCAGTACTTC,CAWTRGGYEQYF
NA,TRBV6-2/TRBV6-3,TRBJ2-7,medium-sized,TGTGCCAGCAGCTCATACCAGGGGAGCTCCTACGAGCAGTACTTC,CASSSYQGSSYEQYF
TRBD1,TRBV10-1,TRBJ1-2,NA,TGCGCCCCCCCGGACAGGTGCCTTGGCTACACCTTC,CAPPDRCLGYTF
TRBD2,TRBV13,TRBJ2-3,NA,TGTGCCAGCAGCCGAACTGGCGGGAGTGCAGATACGCAGTATTTT,CASSRTGGSADTQYF
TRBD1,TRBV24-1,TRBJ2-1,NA,TGTGCCACCAGTGGGAGGACAGGGGCCCACCAAGAAACCTACAATGAGCAGTTCTTC,CATSGRTGAHQETYNEQFF
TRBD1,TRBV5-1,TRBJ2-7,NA,TGCGCCAGCAGCACAGGGGGCTCCTACGAGCAGTACTTC,CASSTGGSYEQYF
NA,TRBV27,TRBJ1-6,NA,TGTGCCAGCAGTTTAACCCCAGGCTCCTATAATTCACCCCTCCACTTT,CASSLTPGSYNSPLHF
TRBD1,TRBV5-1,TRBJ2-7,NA,TGCGCCAGCAGCTTTCAGGGGGCCCCCTACGAGCAGTACTTC,CASSFQGAPYEQYF
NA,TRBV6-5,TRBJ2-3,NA,TGTGCCAGCAGTCCGTGGGCGCCAGATACGCAGTATTTT,CASSPWAPDTQYF
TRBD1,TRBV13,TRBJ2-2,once,TGTGCCAGCAGCACGGGACAGGGAAACACCGGGGAGCTGTTTTTT,CASSTGQGNTGELFF
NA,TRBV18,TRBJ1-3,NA,TGTGCCAGCTCACCAAATCAGAACAGGAACTCTGGAAACACCATATATTTT,CASSPNQNRNSGNTIYF
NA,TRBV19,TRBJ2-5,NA,TGTGCCAGTAAGGTTCCGGGTGGGGAGACCCAGTACTTC,CASKVPGGETQYF
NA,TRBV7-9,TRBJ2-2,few,TGTGCCAGCAGCTCCCAGGCCGGGGAGCTGTTTTTT,CASSSQAGELFF
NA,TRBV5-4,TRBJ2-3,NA,TGTGCCAGCAGCTTGAAACTAGCCGATACAGATACGCAGTATTTT,CASSLKLADTDTQYF
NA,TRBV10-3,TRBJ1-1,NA,TGTGCCATCAGAGTGGCGGAACGCAGACTCTCTGAACACGCGGATGACACTGAAGCTTTCTTT,CAIRVAERRLSEHADDTEAFF
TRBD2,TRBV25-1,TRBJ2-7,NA,TGTGCCAGCAGCGGGGGGAGTATTCGGTACGAGCAGTACTTC,CASSGGSIRYEQYF
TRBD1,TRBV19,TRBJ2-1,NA,TGTGCCAGTAGCACAATAACCGGGACAGCCAATTACAATGAGCAGTTCTTC,CASSTITGTANYNEQFF
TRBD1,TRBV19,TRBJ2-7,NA,TGTGCCAGTAACCCCGGGACAGATAACTACGAGCAGTACTTC,CASNPGTDNYEQYF
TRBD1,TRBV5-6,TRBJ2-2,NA,TGTGCCAGCACCCCCTGGGACAGGGACACCGGGGAGCTGTTTTTT,CASTPWDRDTGELFF
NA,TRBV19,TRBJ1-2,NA,TGTGCCAGTAGTATAGTTCAGGTCTACACCGGTGGCTACACCTTC,CASSIVQVYTGGYTF
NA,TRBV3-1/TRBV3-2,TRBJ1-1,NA,TGTGCCAGCAGCCAAGAGGGGGGGCTAGCTTTCTTT,CASSQEGGLAFF
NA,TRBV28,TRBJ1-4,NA,TGTGCCAGCAGCCAACCCGGGGGGAAGCTCGGAAAACTGTTTTTT,CASSQPGGKLGKLFF
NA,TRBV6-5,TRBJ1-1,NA,TGTGCCAGCAGTTACGGGCAAACTGAAGCTTTCTTT,CASSYGQTEAFF
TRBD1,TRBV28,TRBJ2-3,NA,TGTGCCAGCAGCGAAACCTGGGGACAGGTGGCGGCAGATACGCAGTATTTT,CASSETWGQVAADTQYF
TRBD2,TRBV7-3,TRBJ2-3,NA,TGTGCCAGCAGCCCAAGCGGGAGTGCAGATACGCAGTATTTT,CASSPSGSADTQYF
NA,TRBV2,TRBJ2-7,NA,TGTGCCAGCAGTCTCCCTAGGGACTCCCCAAGGGTGTCCTACGAGCAGTACTTC,CASSLPRDSPRVSYEQYF
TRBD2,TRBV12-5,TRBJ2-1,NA,TGTGCTAGTGGTGAGGGACTAGAATACAATGAGCAGTTCTTC,CASGEGLEYNEQFF
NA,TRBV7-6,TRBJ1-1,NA,TGTGCCAGCAGCTTAGCCACAGGTTGGAACACTGAAGCTTTCTTT,CASSLATGWNTEAFF
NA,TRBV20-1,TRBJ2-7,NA,TGCAGTGCTAGTCCCATACAGGGATCCTACGAGCAGTACTTC,CSASPIQGSYEQYF
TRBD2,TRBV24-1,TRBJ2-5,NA,TGTGCCACCAGTGACATAGCGGGAGGTCGAGAGACCCAGTACTTC,CATSDIAGGRETQYF
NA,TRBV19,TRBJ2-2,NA,TGTGCCAGTAGACCGGCGGTGGTCGGGGAGCTGTTTTTT,CASRPAVVGELFF
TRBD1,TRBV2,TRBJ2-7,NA,TGTGCCAGCAGGAATCCAACAGGGGGCTCCGGCTACGAGCAGTACTTC,CASRNPTGGSGYEQYF
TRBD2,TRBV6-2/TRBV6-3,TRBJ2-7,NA,TGTGCCAGCAGTGGGGCGGGAGACGAGCAGTACTTC,CASSGAGDEQYF
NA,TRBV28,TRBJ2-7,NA,TGTGCCAGCCATAGTACAGGGAGCTCCTACGAGCAGTACTTC,CASHSTGSSYEQYF
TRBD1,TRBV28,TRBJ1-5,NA,TGTGCCAGCAGGTCCGGGACAGACTACAATCAGCCCCAGCATTTT,CASRSGTDYNQPQHF